Described below is a single T cell receptor (beta chain) sequence and its context. Its matching antigen is unknown. All trial patients relapsed after autologous stem cell transplantation. The CDR3 has 13 amino acids. Deletions cut 6 bases from V and 3 bases from J, with 12 bases between. Germline V CDR1 and CDR2: MNHEY, SMNVEV (reference sequence). Sequencing was performed with immunoSEQ multiplex PCR; in TCRdb, only in-frame clones are kept and a portion is missing. The sample lists roughly 96,000 clones; approximately 89% were seen once. This entry is derived from a study of PD-1 blockade in classical Hodgkin lymphoma. Study details: Nivolumab dosed at 3 mg/kg went to patients intravenously every 2 weeks.

Study findings and constraints: Complete responders started with a diversity level that resembled newly diagnosed patients at baseline.

Sample: peripheral blood mononuclear cells (PBMCs), taken before the second cycle of nivolumab. The chain joins TRBV27 to TRBJ2-7; no definite D call. The TCR comes from a human donor with classical Hodgkin lymphoma. This chain's CDR3 is CASRQGLFYEQYF. DNA of the CDR3: TGTGCCAGCAGGCAAGGGTTGTTCTACGAGCAGTACTTC.